This TCR beta chain was recovered during a study of blood T cell repertoires in COVID-19 (dated by TCRdb to the early 2020s). Study-wide context: The collaborator samples originated in the United States, Italy and Spain and spanned the acute and convalescent phases of COVID-19. A de-identified subject ID, COVID-19 status, age in years and sex were almost always included in the sample metadata. The samples were drawn from two sources: the first 160 participants of the ongoing ImmuneRACE study, and 1,200 or so subjects contributed by 6 global collaborators. HLA class I and class II types, where available, came from metadata supplied by the sample provider rather than from assay-based typing. A freely available public database, intended as a resource for researchers studying the immune response to SARS-CoV-2, is where the repertoires were released. The dataset comprised deeply sampled blood TCRbeta repertoires from subjects exposed to, actively infected with, or recovered from COVID-19. The material from the prospective study consisted of cDNA or gDNA derived from T cells, B-cell-depleted T cells, or PBMCs.

With regard to this clone: The target of this receptor is not known. It has no much larger one-base neighbor in the sample; base qualities were not kept.

The germline V gene (reference sequence) specifies MNHNY as CDR1 and SVGAGI as CDR2. Between the V and J ends, shortened by 2 bases and 4 bases respectively, the junction contains 6 bases. The CDR3 has 13 amino acids, counting the end cysteine and phenylalanine. The entry retains the CDR3 DNA only, 39 bases that are in frame from base 1. TCRbeta CDR3 regions were amplified from genomic DNA by means of the immunoSEQ Assay, a bias-controlled multiplex PCR. The paper's processing steps were these. Nucleated cell counts per sample were estimated from amplification of reference gene primers within the assay. To quantify the absolute abundance of each unique TCRbeta CDR3 rearrangement, sequence reads were collapsed and filtered. For each sample, productive Simpson clonality was calculated by taking the square root of Simpson's diversity index across productive rearrangements. TCRdb mirrors the immuneACCESS table, restricted to in-frame sequences. Some clones are absent from its copies; in checked studies, under half trace to an unresolved V gene, and the reason for the others is unknown. V and J calls and clone size are those listed in that table; D and trimming were worked out from the DNA. The sample records 140,000 to 150,000 clones, about 80% of which are singletons. The ten most abundant clones make up 3% to 4.5% of the sample.

The paper as a whole reports these results and caveats: The quantity of clinical and demographic metadata differed by source and by participant and was supplied without curation.

Samples from volunteer blood donors who had recovered from COVID-19 were contributed by a second Seattle source. The collaborating institutions used their own protocols to collect whole blood in K2EDTA tubes. For TCRbeta analysis, collaborators shipped samples in one of three forms: frozen whole blood, isolated PBMCs, or DNA extracted from either of those sample types. The sample was peripheral blood. The rearrangement joined TRBV6-6 to TRBJ1-5, and possibly TRBD1, on 6 matching bases. This clonotype was obtained from a man between 65 and 79 years old who had recovered from COVID-19. The DNA sequence reads TGTGCCAGCAGTTACGACAGGAATCAGCCCCAGCATTTT. Its amino acids are CASSYDRNQPQHF.